The 28 T cell receptor beta chains given below trace back to one sample, sequenced in a study of somatic mutations in cytotoxic T cells in rheumatoid arthritis. Assay used: immunoSEQ multiplex PCR; TCRdb lists only in-frame clones, some missing. The top ten hold 10% of the sample, which has about 15,000 clones, more than 65% seen once. The sequenced material came from CD8+ T cells sorted from blood. These receptors all come from an adult with rheumatoid arthritis.

V usage is TRBV13 and J usage is TRBJ2-5; 8 nucleotides line up with TRBD2. V lost 2 bases to trimming and J lost 2 bases; unmatched junction nucleotides: 4. CDR1 and CDR2 from the germline V gene are PRHDT and FYEKMQ (reference sequence). This CDR3 is 15 amino acids long. CDR3 coding DNA: TGTGCCAGCAGCTTACTGGTAGCGGGACAAGAGACCCAGTACTTC. This translates into CASSLLVAGQETQYF. The entire variable domain, with the rest obtained from reference TRBV13 and TRBJ2-5, is as follows: AAGVIQSPRHLIKEKRETATLKCYPIPRHDTVYWYQQGPGQDPQFLISFYEKMQSDKGSIPDRFSAQQFSDYHSELNMSSLELGDSALYFCASSLLVAGQETQYFGPGTRLLVL.

The chain links TRBV27 to TRBJ1-6, with 7 bases aligning to TRBD1. Losses at the gene ends were 3 bases for V and 8 bases for J; bases not matched to a gene: 7. Germline V gene sequence: CDR1 MNHEY, CDR2 SMNVEV (reference sequence). The CDR3 has 15 amino acids. CDR3 in amino acids: CASSFGATGYSPLHF. The CDR3 DNA sequence: TGTGCCAGCAGTTTCGGGGCGACAGGGTATTCACCCCTCCACTTT.

The V call is TRBV11-1, the J call TRBJ1-1, with D unclear. V was pared by 2 bases and J by 2 bases, with 6 bases between. Germline CDR1 reads SGHAT; CDR2 reads FQDESV (reference sequence). This CDR3 is built from 13 residues. The CDR3 DNA sequence: TGTGCCAGCAGCTTAATACGCAACACTGAAGCTTTCTTT. Translating gives CASSLIRNTEAFF.

The V gene is TRBV4-3, the J gene TRBJ2-7, with 7 nucleotides matching TRBD1. The CDR3 is 14 residues long. V lost 1 base to trimming and J lost 1 base; unmatched junction nucleotides: 1. Germline lookup yields CDR1 LGHNA and CDR2 YSLEER. The DNA of the CDR3 is TGCGCCAGCAGCCAAGGACAGGGTTCCTACGAGCAGTACTTC. Residues: CASSQGQGSYEQYF.

This clone has only a few counts. This chain connects TRBV25-1 to TRBJ1-1; the D gene is possibly TRBD1 (6 bases). V shed 2 bases and J shed 8 bases, with 12 bases lying between them. CDR1 is MGHDK, CDR2 SYGVNS, per germline. The CDR3 loop spans 13 amino acids. The CDR3 protein is CASSEGGLLEAFF. The DNA for the CDR3 is TGTGCCAGCAGTGAAGGGGGGCTTCTGGAAGCTTTCTTT.

The chain combines TRBV27 with TRBJ2-7, with D perhaps TRBD1 (6 bases). Trimming stripped 8 bases from V and 0 bases from J, with 14 bases between. This CDR3 contains 14 residues. Looked up from germline, CDR1 is MNHEY and CDR2 is SMNVEV (reference sequence). The DNA of the CDR3 is TGTGCCAGCTCTGGACAGCAGAGCTCCTACGAGCAGTACTTC. The encoded protein is CASSGQQSSYEQYF.

The genes are TRBV11-2 and TRBJ2-1, with TRBD2 matching 9 bases. The CDR3 extends over 18 amino acids. Per the germline V gene, CDR1 is SGHAT and CDR2 is FQNNGV. Trimming took 7 bases from V and 0 from J; bases not matched to a gene: 13. The CDR3 reads CASTAGLAGTSSYNEQFF. The CDR3 bases are TGTGCCAGCACCGCGGGGCTAGCGGGGACCAGCTCCTACAATGAGCAGTTCTTC.

This chain joins TRBV15 and TRBJ2-1; weak D call: TRBD2 (5 bases). The germline V gene has CDR1 LNHNV and CDR2 YYDKDF (reference sequence). The CDR3 loop spans 12 amino acids. The V end was cut by 9 bases, the J end by 1 base, with 7 bases between. The CDR3 coding sequence is TGTGCCACAAGGACTTCCTACAATGAGCAGTTCTTC. Translated: CATRTSYNEQFF.

The chain couples TRBV19 to TRBJ2-2; 8 bases line up with TRBD1. This CDR3 comprises 14 residues. V shed 11 bases, J shed 0 bases, and the junction held 5 bases outside the gene matches. Germline assignment: CDR1 LNHDA and CDR2 SQIVND (reference sequence). The CDR3 DNA reads as TGTGCCGCCTGGGACAGGACGAACACCGGGGAGCTGTTTTTT. It yields the protein CAAWDRTNTGELFF.

A word on this clone: Other DNA sequences within the sample encode an identical CDR3. The CDR3 loop reads CASSLGQGYRQPQHF. The CDR3 DNA follows: TGTGCCAGCAGTCTAGGACAGGGGTACAGGCAGCCCCAGCATTTT. The chain links TRBV28 to TRBJ1-5; 9 bases match TRBD1. The J segment lost 7 bases and the V segment lost 5 bases, leaving 9 bases of the junction unmatched. The germline V gene has CDR1 MDHEN and CDR2 SYDVKM. The CDR3 has 15 amino acids.

By share, this clone counts as medium-sized. The rearrangement links TRBV7-9 to TRBJ1-2, with 8 bases that match TRBD1. Germline assignment: CDR1 SEHNR and CDR2 FQNEAQ (reference sequence). Losses at the gene ends were 7 bases for V and 8 bases for J; bases not matched to a gene: 9. This CDR3 region has 13 residues. CDR3: CASTEVQGDGYTF. The CDR3 nucleotides are TGTGCCAGCACCGAGGTACAGGGGGACGGCTACACCTTC.

This clone was observed once. V gene TRBV27 combines with J gene TRBJ1-1; weak D call: TRBD1 (5 bases). CDR1 and CDR2 from the germline V gene are MNHEY and SMNVEV (reference sequence). The CDR3 covers 14 residues. Trimming stripped 2 bases from V and 7 bases from J, with 14 bases between. The CDR3 spells CASSLGQGFGEAFF. The CDR3 bases are TGTGCCAGCAGTTTAGGGCAGGGCTTTGGTGAAGCTTTCTTT.

This clone came up once. The CDR3 nucleotides read TGCAGCGCCAGAGGGGGACCGCTCTCCTACAATGAGCAGTTCTTC. Translation: CSARGGPLSYNEQFF. The J gene is TRBJ2-1, the V gene TRBV29-1; a possible D gene is TRBD1 (6 bases). CDR3 length: 15 amino acids. CDR1 and CDR2 (germline): SQVTM, ANQGSEA. Trimming removed 7 bases at V and 0 bases at J, with 16 bases between.

This chain joins TRBV13 and TRBJ1-6; no clear D. The V end lost 0 bases, the J end lost 4 bases, and 10 bases lay between the germline ends. CDR3 size: 16 residues. Germline V CDR1 and CDR2: PRHDT, FYEKMQ (reference sequence). CDR3 residues: CASSLGGGAYNSPLHF. CDR3 nucleotide sequence: TGTGCCAGCAGCTTAGGTGGAGGAGCTTATAATTCACCCCTCCACTTT.

V usage is TRBV5-1 and J usage is TRBJ2-6; 11 positions match TRBD2. The V segment lost 4 bases and the J segment 0 bases; nucleotides outside the gene matches: 6. The CDR3 loop spans 18 amino acids. Germline lookup yields CDR1 SGHRS and CDR2 YFSETQ. The CDR3 coding sequence is TGCGCCAGCAGCACAGGACTAGCGGGTCTCTCTGGGGCCAACGTCCTGACTTTC. Translating gives CASSTGLAGLSGANVLTF.

The chain carries TRBV15 and TRBJ2-6, with D unclear. The CDR3 sequence is 16 residues long. The germline CDR1 and CDR2 sequences are LNHNV and YYDKDF (reference sequence). V lost 0 bases and J lost 0, with 6 bases in between. The CDR3 region is CATSRDRSSGANVLTF. The CDR3 coding sequence is TGTGCCACCAGCAGAGATCGATCCTCTGGGGCCAACGTCCTGACTTTC.

This chain links TRBV7-9 with TRBJ2-7; the match to TRBD2 covers 7 bases. Germline trimming cut 4 bases from V and 4 bases from J; bases unmatched to any gene: 10. CDR3 size: 15 residues. Germline V gene sequence: CDR1 SEHNR, CDR2 FQNEAQ (reference sequence). The CDR3 is CASSSPGGKVYEQYF. The CDR3 nucleotides read TGTGCCAGCAGCTCCCCCGGGGGGAAAGTTTACGAGCAGTACTTC. Full variable domain (outside the CDR3, taken from reference TRBV7-9 and TRBJ2-7): DTGVSQNPRHKITKRGQNVTFRCDPISEHNRLYWYRQTLGQGPEFLTYFQNEAQLEKSRLLSDRFSAERPKGSFSTLEIQRTEQGDSAMYLCASSSPGGKVYEQYFGPGTRLTVT.

This clone was seen a few times. The chain has TRBV9 and TRBJ2-2; D may be TRBD2 (5 bases). The length of the CDR3 is 13 residues. V lost 4 bases, J lost 6 bases, and 10 bases lay in between. Germline V CDR1 and CDR2: SGDLS, YYNGEE. The CDR3 loop is CASSPWGAGELFF. CDR3 DNA: TGTGCCAGCAGCCCATGGGGAGCCGGGGAGCTGTTTTTT.

The chain uses TRBV6-1 and TRBJ1-1; D is uncertain. V gave up 7 bases and J gave up 0 bases, with 15 bases separating them. The CDR3 totals 15 residues. The germline V gene encodes CDR1 MNHNS and CDR2 SASEGT. CDR3 sequence reads: CASTLAAGMNTEAFF. The CDR3 nucleotides read TGTGCCAGCACCTTGGCGGCGGGCATGAACACTGAAGCTTTCTTT.

The J gene is TRBJ1-1, the V gene TRBV4-1; D gene unclear. CDR3 length: 14 residues. Trimming removed 0 bases from V and 7 bases from J, with 12 bases in between. Germline V gives CDR1 MGHRA, CDR2 YSYEKL. The CDR3 DNA reads TGCGCCAGCAGCCAAGATGGAATGCACTATGAAGCTTTCTTT. Residues: CASSQDGMHYEAFF.

This clone was observed a handful of times. The gene calls are TRBV6-5 and TRBJ1-6; 7 bases are shared with TRBD1. The V gene end was trimmed by 7 bases and the J gene end by 10 bases; junction bases not matched to a gene: 13. The CDR3 has 15 amino acids. The germline gives CDR1 MNHEY, CDR2 SVGAGI. In nucleotides, the CDR3 is TGTGCCAGCACCTTCATGACAGGGACGGGGTCACCCCTCCACTTT. It is translated as CASTFMTGTGSPLHF.

CDR3 in amino acids: CASSEGGKSYEQYF. CDR3 nucleotide sequence: TGTGCCAGCAGTGAAGGGGGGAAATCCTACGAGCAGTACTTC. V usage is TRBV6-1 and J usage is TRBJ2-7, with D perhaps being TRBD1 or TRBD2 (5 bases each). Trimming removed 1 base at V and 1 base at J, with 8 bases between. Germline lookup yields CDR1 MNHNS and CDR2 SASEGT. The CDR3 is 14 residues long.

The chain links TRBV5-1 to TRBJ1-1; D remains unclear. Germline CDR1 SGHRS, CDR2 YFSETQ. The CDR3 covers 14 residues. Trimming pared 0 bases from V and 4 bases from J, leaving 10 bases between. The DNA of the CDR3 is TGCGCCAGCAGCTTGGTAAGTTCCAGCACTGAAGCTTTCTTT. Amino acids: CASSLVSSSTEAFF.

The V gene is TRBV11-2, the J gene TRBJ2-5, with a possible D match to TRBD2 (5 bases). Germline CDR1 SGHAT, CDR2 FQNNGV. CDR3 length: 17 amino acids. V was cut by 7 bases and J by 0 bases, with 21 bases left in between. For the CDR3, the DNA is TGTGCCAGCACGGGATGGCCTCAAGCTCCGTACCAAGAGACCCAGTACTTC. Encoded protein: CASTGWPQAPYQETQYF. Based on the CDR3 plus reference TRBV11-2 and TRBJ2-5, the full variable domain is EAGVAQSPRYKIIEKRQSVAFWCNPISGHATLYWYQQILGQGPKLLIQFQNNGVVDDSQLPKDRFSAERLKGVDSTLKIQPAKLEDSAVYLCASTGWPQAPYQETQYFGPGTRLLVL.

This rearrangement joins TRBV5-4 to TRBJ2-7; TRBD1 agrees at 8 bases. The CDR3 extends over 15 amino acids. Unmatched junction bases numbered 9, after V lost 4 bases and J lost 3 bases. Germline V gene data show CDR1 as SGHNT and CDR2 as YYREEE (reference sequence). The CDR3, as DNA: TGTGCCAGCAGCCGTGGACAGGGAGTCAGCTACGAGCAGTACTTC. Its protein is CASSRGQGVSYEQYF. Based on the CDR3 plus reference TRBV5-4 and TRBJ2-7, the full variable domain is ETGVTQSPTHLIKTRGQQVTLRCSSQSGHNTVSWYQQALGQGPQFIFQYYREEENGRGNFPPRFSGLQFPNYSSELNVNALELDDSALYLCASSRGQGVSYEQYFGPGTRLTVT.

CDR3 in amino acids: CASSFRLTGSPYEQYF. The DNA of the CDR3 is TGTGCCAGCAGTTTCCGACTGACAGGGTCCCCCTACGAGCAGTACTTC. The genes are TRBV28 and TRBJ2-7; 7 positions match TRBD1. The CDR3 is 16 amino acids. Germline assignment: CDR1 MDHEN and CDR2 SYDVKM. V shed 3 bases and J 2 bases; nucleotides not matched to a gene: 10.

The chain employs TRBV9 and TRBJ2-5; tentative D call: TRBD1 (6 bases). CDR1 is SGDLS and CDR2 is YYNGEE in the germline V gene. The V end was cut by 0 bases, the J end by 5 bases, with 14 bases between. The CDR3 sequence is 15 residues long. The CDR3 here is CASSVAPGVRETQYF. The DNA of the CDR3 is TGTGCCAGCAGCGTAGCGCCAGGGGTCAGGGAGACCCAGTACTTC.

The chain combines TRBV5-1 with TRBJ2-1, with D unclear. Germline lookup yields CDR1 SGHRS and CDR2 YFSETQ. Trimming shortened V by 0 bases and J by 2 bases, and 6 bases separated the two germline ends. This CDR3 has 14 amino acids. The DNA of the CDR3 is TGCGCCAGCAGCTTGGTCGGGCCCTACAATGAGCAGTTCTTC. Translating gives CASSLVGPYNEQFF.